The 23 T cell receptor beta chains below were found in one sample sequenced in a study of blood T cell repertoires in COVID-19. The data were produced by immunoSEQ multiplex PCR, yet TCRdb's version contains in-frame clones alone and is incomplete. The repertoire holds about 160,000 clones, 86% seen once, with 4% in the top ten. The sample taken for sequencing was peripheral blood. The receptors stem from a woman between 65 and 79 years old with acute or convalescent COVID-19.

This clone was picked up a small number of times. This chain links TRBV6-4 with TRBJ2-1; TRBD2 aligns across 11 bases. CDR3 length equals 15 residues. CDR1 and CDR2 (germline): MRHNA, SNTAGT. J was trimmed by 6 bases and V by 3 bases; bases with no gene match: 4. In DNA form, the CDR3 reads TGTGCCAGCAGTGATGGGACTAGCGGAGCCAATGAGCAGTTCTTC. Protein product: CASSDGTSGANEQFF.

The rearrangement uses TRBV2 and TRBJ2-2; a possible D gene is TRBD2 (5 bases). V was pared by 6 bases and J by 1 base, with 12 bases between. CDR1 is SNHLY and CDR2 is FYNNEI in the germline V gene. The length of the CDR3 is 15 residues. The CDR3 loop is CASRTGLLNTGELFF. The CDR3 DNA follows: TGTGCCAGCAGGACCGGACTCTTGAACACCGGGGAGCTGTTTTTT.

The V gene is TRBV2, the J gene TRBJ2-1; 9 nucleotides line up with TRBD1. CDR3 length: 14 residues. Germline V lookup: CDR1 SNHLY, CDR2 FYNNEI. V shed 6 bases, J shed 8 bases, and the junction held 8 bases outside the gene matches. The CDR3 loop reads CASRPGTGRYEQFF. DNA for the CDR3: TGTGCCAGCAGGCCCGGGACAGGGCGCTATGAGCAGTTCTTC.

This clone appeared once. The chain employs TRBV6-2 or TRBV6-3 and TRBJ2-7; possibly TRBD2 for D (5 bases). Germline V gives CDR1 MNHEY, CDR2 SVGEGT. V was pared by 0 bases and J by 0 bases, with 6 bases between. There are 14 residues in the CDR3. In DNA, the CDR3 is TGTGCCAGCAGTTACTCAGGGAGCTCCTACGAGCAGTACTTC. Its protein is CASSYSGSSYEQYF.

This chain uses TRBV12-5 with TRBJ1-2; tentatively, D is TRBD1 (5 bases). The V end lost 1 base, the J end lost 2 bases, and 8 bases lay between the germline ends. The CDR3 spans 14 residues. Germline V gives CDR1 LGHNT, CDR2 FRNRAP. CDR3 sequence: CASGLGQSNYGYTF. The DNA for the CDR3 is TGTGCTAGTGGTTTGGGACAGAGCAACTATGGCTACACCTTC.

V usage is TRBV4-3 and J usage is TRBJ2-1, with a tentative D call TRBD2 (5 bases). The length of the CDR3 is 13 residues. In germline, CDR1 is LGHNA, CDR2 YSLEER. V gave up 4 bases and J gave up 7 bases, with 11 bases separating them. CDR3 residues: CASSRGLNNEQFF. In DNA, the CDR3 is TGCGCCAGCAGCCGCGGGCTAAATAATGAGCAGTTCTTC.

V gene TRBV29-1 combines with J gene TRBJ2-3, with 8 bases identical to TRBD1. CDR3 length: 13 residues. Trimming took 8 bases from V and 0 from J; bases not matched to a gene: 4. The V gene's germline CDR1 is SQVTM and CDR2 ANQGSEA. This CDR3 is CSLGQGSTDTQYF. CDR3 DNA: TGCAGCCTTGGACAGGGAAGCACAGATACGCAGTATTTT.

This sequence joins TRBV7-2 and TRBJ2-4; TRBD1 matches 8 bases. CDR3 size: 14 residues. V was pared by 5 bases and J by 4 bases, with 4 bases of the junction left unmatched. The germline V gene has CDR1 SGHTA and CDR2 FQGNSA. CDR3 loop: CASSATGGKNIQYF. The CDR3 DNA is TGTGCCAGCAGCGCCACAGGGGGAAAAAACATTCAGTACTTC. The full variable domain, in which reference TRBV7-2 and TRBJ2-4 provide the parts outside the CDR3, is GAGVSQSPSNKVTEKGKDVELRCDPISGHTALYWYRQSLGQGLEFLIYFQGNSAPDKSGLPSDRFSAERTGGSVSTLTIQRTQQEDSAVYLCASSATGGKNIQYFGAGTRLSVL.

This clone has more than one count but fewer than ten. V is TRBV7-9 and J is TRBJ1-6; D not certain. In germline, CDR1 is SEHNR, CDR2 FQNEAQ (reference sequence). The V end lost 5 bases, the J end lost 7 bases, and 6 bases lay between the germline ends. The CDR3 has 12 residues. This CDR3 is CASSRGNSPLHF. Here the CDR3 DNA reads TGTGCCAGCAGCCGGGGAAATTCACCCCTCCACTTT. Filled out from reference TRBV7-9 and TRBJ1-6, the complete variable domain reads DTGVSQNPRHKITKRGQNVTFRCDPISEHNRLYWYRQTLGQGPEFLTYFQNEAQLEKSRLLSDRFSAERPKGSFSTLEIQRTEQGDSAMYLCASSRGNSPLHFGNGTRLTVT.

This chain uses TRBV6-5 with TRBJ2-7; maybe TRBD1 (6 bases). Trimming stripped 0 bases from V and 6 bases from J, with 15 bases between. The CDR3 covers 15 residues. Germline CDR1 is MNHEY and CDR2 is SVGAGI. CDR3 protein: CASSYSLVGRGEQYF. The DNA for the CDR3 is TGTGCCAGCAGTTACTCACTAGTCGGCAGGGGCGAGCAGTACTTC.

The chain couples TRBV6-5 to TRBJ1-1; D unresolved. Germline V gives CDR1 MNHEY, CDR2 SVGAGI. The CDR3 is made up of 15 amino acids. Trimming shortened V by 4 bases and J by 3 bases, and 15 bases separated the two germline ends. For the CDR3, the DNA is TGTGCCAGCAGTTCTAATCGTAAGCTGTACACTGAAGCTTTCTTT. It encodes CASSSNRKLYTEAFF.

The V gene is TRBV11-2, the J gene TRBJ1-1, with 11 bases identical to TRBD1. The CDR3 extends over 13 amino acids. J lost 10 bases, V lost 5 bases, and 6 bases had no gene match. The germline CDR1 and CDR2 sequences are SGHAT and FQNNGV. CDR3 in amino acids: CASSLGQGGSAFF. The CDR3 DNA is TGTGCCAGCAGCCTGGGACAGGGGGGCTCAGCTTTCTTT.

The sample holds one count of this clone. V gene TRBV30 combines with J gene TRBJ1-3; 7 nucleotides align to TRBD1. V was clipped by 5 bases and J by 0 bases; unmatched bases: 7. The V gene's germline CDR1 is GTSNPN and CDR2 SVGIG (reference sequence). The CDR3 loop spans 15 amino acids. The CDR3 loop reads CAWARDSYSGNTIYF. Here the CDR3 DNA reads TGTGCCTGGGCCCGGGACAGTTACTCTGGAAACACCATATATTTT.

In this sample, this clone turned up a few times. The junction departs from the called germline gene at one end, perhaps through a read error. V is TRBV3-1 (or the pseudogene TRBV3-2) and J is TRBJ1-4, with no clear D. Per germline, CDR1 LGHDT and CDR2 YNNKEL (reference sequence). This CDR3 has 12 residues. The CDR3 coding sequence is TGTGCCAGCAGCCAAGAAGGTGGAGGAGCCGTTTTT. It is translated as CASSQEGGGAVF.

The V and J genes are TRBV6-2 or TRBV6-3 and TRBJ2-5, with D possibly matching TRBD1 (5 bases). The CDR3 has 15 amino acids. Trimming took off 4 bases at V and 5 bases at J, with 17 bases between the two ends. Germline V gene data show CDR1 as MNHEY and CDR2 as SVGEGT. CDR3 in DNA: TGTGCCAGCAGTTTGAGACAGCTAGGGTTGGAGACCCAGTACTTC. Translating gives CASSLRQLGLETQYF.

There are a few counts of this clone. This sequence joins TRBV3-1 (or the pseudogene TRBV3-2) and TRBJ1-1; 9 nucleotides match TRBD1. CDR1 LGHDT and CDR2 YNNKEL come from the germline V gene (reference sequence). V shed 4 bases and J 9 bases; nucleotides not matched to a gene: 6. The CDR3 has 13 amino acids. CDR3 bases: TGTGCCAGCAGCCGGATACAGGGGGCACAAGCTTTCTTT. Protein sequence: CASSRIQGAQAFF.

V gene TRBV3-1 (or the pseudogene TRBV3-2) combines with J gene TRBJ1-1; D uncertain. The germline gives CDR1 LGHDT, CDR2 YNNKEL (reference sequence). Trimming stripped 5 bases from V and 8 bases from J, with 12 bases between. CDR3 size: 12 residues. The CDR3 DNA follows: TGTGCCAGCAGCTCCCGAGGCGGGGAAGCTTTCTTT. It translates to CASSSRGGEAFF.

This clone appeared a single time. The chain uses TRBV27 and TRBJ2-4; 7 nucleotides line up with TRBD1. The CDR3 runs 15 residues. The germline V gene encodes CDR1 MNHEY and CDR2 SMNVEV (reference sequence). J lost 6 bases, V lost 5 bases, and 10 bases had no gene match. The CDR3 coding sequence is TGTGCCAGCAGTACGAGACAGGGAAGGGGAAACATTCAGTACTTC. It codes for CASSTRQGRGNIQYF.

This clone appeared a few times. This chain links TRBV12-5 with TRBJ2-7; TRBD1 agrees at 7 bases. With V trimmed by 2 bases and J by 3 bases, 7 bases remained unmatched. The CDR3 totals 15 residues. In germline, CDR1 is LGHNT, CDR2 FRNRAP. CDR3 bases: TGTGCTAGTGGTTTGTGGGCAGGGACAGACTACGAGCAGTACTTC. It codes for CASGLWAGTDYEQYF.

This clone occurred once. V and J are TRBV5-5 and TRBJ1-3; 7 bases are shared with TRBD1. The ends lost 0 bases at V and 0 bases at J; junction bases unmatched: 0. The CDR3 spans 15 residues. Per germline, CDR1 SGHKS and CDR2 YYEKEE (reference sequence). The DNA for the CDR3 is TGTGCCAGCAGCTTGGACAGGGGCTCTGGAAACACCATATATTTT. Translation gives CASSLDRGSGNTIYF.

This rearrangement joins TRBV28 to TRBJ2-2; TRBD2 agrees at 9 bases. Germline loops: CDR1 MDHEN, CDR2 SYDVKM. V lost 7 bases and J lost 4; bases outside the gene matches: 7. The CDR3 length is 15 residues. Here the CDR3 DNA reads TGTGCCAGCACATTAGCGGGAGTGCGCACCGGGGAGCTGTTTTTT. Protein: CASTLAGVRTGELFF. Together with reference TRBV28 and TRBJ2-2, the CDR3 gives the full variable domain: DVKVTQSSRYLVKRTGEKVFLECVQDMDHENMFWYRQDPGLGLRLIYFSYDVKMKEKGDIPEGYSVSREKKERFSLILESASTNQTSMYLCASTLAGVRTGELFFGEGSRLTVL.

The gene calls are TRBV30 and TRBJ2-7; 9 nucleotides agree with TRBD1. Germline V gene sequence: CDR1 GTSNPN, CDR2 SVGIG (reference sequence). The CDR3 length is 13 residues. The ends lost 5 bases at V and 3 bases at J; junction bases unmatched: 5. The CDR3 nucleotides are TGTGCCTGGGGTAGACAGGGGGGCTACGAGCAGTACTTC. As protein: CAWGRQGGYEQYF.

The V call is TRBV14, the J call TRBJ2-2; 7 bases map to TRBD1. CDR1 SGHDN and CDR2 FVKESK come from the germline V gene. The junction had 9 bases not matched to a gene; V was cut back by 5 bases and J by 6 bases. The CDR3 has 15 residues. The CDR3 nucleotides are TGTGCCAGCAGCGGACGAGACAGGGTGTCCGGGGAGCTGTTTTTT. Its protein product is CASSGRDRVSGELFF.